The present TCR beta chain was sequenced within a study of cytomegalovirus exposure and HLA in healthy donors (dated by TCRdb to 2016 to 2017). For the study in its entirety: In an earlier analysis of 550 to 750 of the donors, around 290 Gb of sequence data and roughly 100 million unique TCR beta sequences from some 170 million T cells were reported. An early release covering about 600 HLA-typed donors comprised roughly 300 gigabases of sequencing data and tens of millions of unique TCR sequences. Of the roughly 400 genotyped donors, 81% fell in the genetic ancestry cluster associated with self-reported Caucasian donors. The study aimed to test whether cataloging public T cell receptors could reveal signatures of past pathogen exposure. The study profiled the T cell repertoires of some 610 subjects by immunosequencing and related them to cytomegalovirus serostatus. In addition to the first cohort of 500 to 850 subjects, a separate validation cohort of 130 or so different subjects was used. To predict cytomegalovirus infection status, the study combined high-throughput TCR immunosequencing, statistical association of individual TCRs with disease status, and machine learning. In a later analysis, previously published TCR beta repertoires from 500 to 750 donors were re-analyzed and high-resolution HLA genotyping was added so that TCR occurrence patterns could be studied. In the later analysis, no new phenotypic data were used to find candidate immune exposures; instead, reliance was placed on TCR beta sequences and their occurrence across donors. In an earlier analysis of 550 to 700 of the donors, high-throughput TCR beta sequencing was used to judge whether each TCR beta V gene segment behaved as functional or pseudogenic. Donor age, sex, ethnicity and CMV serostatus were compiled together with the repertoire data. A later genetic analysis used genome-wide SNP genotypes for about three fifths of the 666 donors, treating that subset as a discovery cohort. Every repertoire in the discovery cohort had been generated on one and the same sequencing platform. Both class I and class II loci were covered by HLA typing, at four-digit resolution. The number of donors typed differed by locus, with about 629-640 for A, B, C, DRB1 and DQB1, roughly 520 for DQA1, 600 to 610 for DPA1, and 450 to 480 for DPB1. Five DR-DQ haplotypes were treated as single units for association and clustering because of strong linkage in the cohort. On average, around 230,000 unique TCR beta nucleotide sequences were sequenced per donor among 398 genotyped donors of the cohort, with roughly a sixth of those sequences being non-productive. General findings and caveats noted by the study authors: Assigning TCR associations to individual alleles was difficult when HLA alleles, especially DR and DQ, strongly co-occurred. Linkage disequilibrium might explain the correlated functional status among segregating V segments, but an unknown experimental factor could not be ruled out. It was suggested by the authors that the approach could potentially be generalized to other disease states and immunological phenotypes. The classifier was reported to diagnose cytomegalovirus status with high specificity and sensitivity in both the original cohort and the validation cohort. The study gave a list of about 160 TCR beta chains associated with cytomegalovirus. CMV serostatus was the only immune exposure information available for the cohort. Compared with the roughly 710-donor mean, donors in an Asian-associated ancestry cluster had fewer N-insertions in productive TCRs, according to a later genetic analysis. In an earlier analysis of around 600 of the donors, most TCR beta V segments appeared in productive rearrangements about 87% or about 30% of the time, broadly matching IMGT annotations. Some IMGT-functional V segments, including TRBV6-2 and TRBV6-3, could not be distinguished by the 87-base-pair reads and were therefore excluded. This cohort had only TCR beta chains sequenced, and the lack of alpha or paired-chain data limited which features could be detected. In vitro tests confirmed that a few of the cytomegalovirus-associated TCR beta chains recognize cytomegalovirus antigens. Specific HLA alleles were associated with around 18,000 TCR beta sequences at a false discovery rate of 0.05 in a later analysis. In a later analysis, most CMV-associated TCR beta chains were found to appear HLA-restricted, with HLA associations seemingly driven largely by CMV exposure. In a later analysis, TCR association rates were found to vary across HLA loci, with the most associated TCRs seen for DRB1 alleles and the fewest for HLA-C alleles. In a later analysis, several top co-occurrence clusters were reported to appear linked to parvovirus B19, influenza, CMV and Epstein-Barr virus. A further reported finding was that TCR beta sequences accurately predicted the HLA-A and HLA-B alleles for most subjects in the first cohort. Compared with equally common non-associated chains, HLA-associated TCR beta chains in a later analysis were more clonally expanded and had lower generation probabilities. Across donors, most TCR sequences were observed very rarely, whereas some public TCRs were present in many individuals. Because HLA typing was unavailable for some donors at each locus, only the typed subset was used in association tests. Presence/absence analyses assumed roughly uniform sequencing depth across donors, an assumption that may not hold. Because counts were too low, roughly 17 rarely observed V segments, including chromosome 9 orphons, were left out of the earlier analysis of 500 to 750 of the donors. V-gene and J-gene trimming of TCR beta chains was associated with a missense DCLRE1C variant in a later genetic analysis, and the association was replicated in an independent cohort. The sequencing pipeline was judged likely to have produced a cluster of highly shared sequence variants as a technical artifact.

For this chain, trimming is 5 bases at the V end and 8 bases at the J end, and the number of junction bases without a gene match is 11. The germline V gene specifies SGHTA as CDR1 and FQGNSA as CDR2. The CDR3 goes from the cysteine to the phenylalanine over 14 residues. This entry keeps only the CDR3 DNA: 42 bases, framed from base 1. Library creation used the immunoSEQ multiplex PCR assay. The multiplex PCR relied on a mix of 60 forward primers for TCR Vbeta segments and 13 reverse primers for TCR Jbeta segments. The CDR3 region of rearranged TCR beta genes was amplified from genomic DNA by a multiplex PCR assay. Amplified TCR beta libraries were sequenced as 87-base-pair reads on the Illumina HiSeq System. The authors processed their data as follows. Across the 640 or so repertoires, a later analysis counted tens of millions of unique TCR beta chains, 9.5 million to 12 million of which were shared by at least two donors. A nearest-neighbor algorithm error-corrected the raw reads and collapsed the reads into unique sequences, merging closely related sequences to remove PCR and sequencing errors. V, D and J gene segments were assigned by aligning CDR3 sequences to IMGT reference sequences. For a sequence to be retained, a match of at least six nucleotides to both a V gene segment and a J gene segment was required. A rearrangement was called productive if the CDR3 had no stop codons and remained in frame with V and J, and every other rearrangement was called non-productive. Following IMGT convention, CDR3 was defined as the stretch from the second conserved V-encoded cysteine up to the conserved J-encoded phenylalanine. The earlier analysis of more than 450 of the donors excluded sequences that lacked an unambiguous match to a single V gene segment. In an earlier analysis of 587 of the donors, a V segment was called functional when productive rearrangements were above 56.7%, and segregating when the standard deviation between donors exceeded 5%. A statistical classification framework was developed to diagnose cytomegalovirus status using the catalog of TCR beta chain sequences. In a later analysis, TCR nucleotide sequences were compared against IMGT/GENE-DB human TR gene sequences so that V and J genes could be assigned. The TCRdist pipeline was used in a later analysis to assign CDR3 sequences and most-parsimonious VDJ recombination scenarios. A later analysis defined each TCR beta chain by its CDR3 amino acid sequence plus V-gene family, and excluded reads lacking a unique V-gene family. To address suspected cross-contamination and a sequencing artifact, a later analysis removed several hundred highly shared, low-generation-probability nucleotide sequences. A later analysis calculated a clonal expansion index for each public chain from normalized within-repertoire ranks of inferred template counts. In a later analysis, generation probabilities were computed using a VDJ recombination model fitted to out-of-frame rearrangements, and the results were checked against IGoR. In a later analysis, TCR-TCR, TCR-HLA and TCR-CMV co-occurrence was scored with hypergeometric tests, and a repertoire-size bias correction was applied to TCR pairs. To estimate false discovery rates, a later analysis permuted the HLA or CMV assignments 20 times. In a later analysis, co-occurring TCRs were grouped using DBSCAN, with TCRdist sequence similarity added in when clustering inside HLA-allele-positive subsets. Co-occurrence clustering excluded repertoires with fewer than 30,000 or more than 120,000 public chains, plus five with anomalous nucleotide sharing. This immuneACCESS table, as held by TCRdb, lists in-frame sequences with V and J called but not all clones. Of the missing ones, under half trace to an unresolved V gene in checked studies; the others have no known cause. The V and J calls and clone size are taken from that table; D and trimming were inferred from the DNA. In this sample the table shows about 120,000 clones, 60% to 85% of which occur a single time. The top ten constitute less than 3% of the sample.

About this clone: It lacks a known antigen. The sample holds no much larger clone one base away, and base qualities are not on file.

The cohort was made up of several hundred healthy bone marrow donors. All cohort members were sampled while nominally healthy, although unrecorded immune exposures were likely present. The donor was CMV seropositive and was included in the group of 250 to 350 seropositive cohort members. Each donor provided a peripheral blood sample, and peripheral blood mononuclear cells were used for TCR beta sequencing. Genomic DNA extraction from the blood cell samples was performed with the Qiagen DNeasy Blood Extraction Kit. The sequence was obtained from a woman in her thirties or forties in good health and CMV-seropositive. The rearrangement combines TRBV7-2 with TRBJ1-2; 7 middle bases align to TRBD1. Specimen: PBMCs. CDR3 region: CASSTPGQLWGYTF. The DNA sequence is TGTGCCAGCAGCACCCCGGGACAGCTATGGGGCTACACCTTC.